This passage covers 22 T cell receptor beta chains from one sample sequenced in a study of blood T cell repertoires in COVID-19 (dated by TCRdb to the early 2020s). The library was made by the immunoSEQ multiplex PCR assay. Here the immuneACCESS table is served through TCRdb, limited to in-frame sequences with V and J called. Missing clones are a known gap in these copies; in checked studies unresolved V genes cover under half, and the rest lacks a known reason. In this sample the table shows 250,000 to 300,000 clones, approximately 80% of which occur a single time. 4.2% of the sample is in the top ten clones. What was sequenced was peripheral blood. These receptors were collected from a man aged 55 to 70 with acute or convalescent COVID-19.

V and J are TRBV19 and TRBJ1-4; 8 nucleotides agree with TRBD1. This CDR3 is built from 18 residues. V gave up 6 bases and J gave up 0 bases; unmatched junction bases: 12. Germline V gene sequence: CDR1 LNHDA, CDR2 SQIVND (reference sequence). CDR3 protein: CASSLLPGQASTNEKLFF. The CDR3 DNA reads TGTGCCAGTAGCCTTCTCCCGGGACAGGCTTCAACTAATGAAAAACTGTTTTTT.

This rearrangement joins TRBV7-2 to TRBJ2-7; possible D gene TRBD1, 5 bases. Germline lookup yields CDR1 SGHTA and CDR2 FQGNSA. Trimming shortened V by 1 base and J by 2 bases, and 12 bases separated the two germline ends. The CDR3 has 15 residues. The CDR3 is CASSLEGKAPYEQYF. The CDR3 DNA reads as TGTGCCAGCAGCTTAGAGGGGAAGGCTCCCTACGAGCAGTACTTC. Full variable domain (outside the CDR3, taken from reference TRBV7-2 and TRBJ2-7): GAGVSQSPSNKVTEKGKDVELRCDPISGHTALYWYRQSLGQGLEFLIYFQGNSAPDKSGLPSDRFSAERTGGSVSTLTIQRTQQEDSAVYLCASSLEGKAPYEQYFGPGTRLTVT.

The J gene is TRBJ2-7, the V gene TRBV5-1, with a weak D call TRBD2 (6 bases). Per the germline V gene, CDR1 is SGHRS and CDR2 is YFSETQ. CDR3 length equals 13 residues. V was clipped by 0 bases and J by 7 bases, with 11 bases between them. The CDR3 DNA sequence: TGCGCCAGCAGCTTGGAACTGGGGAGGGAGCAGTACTTC. Encoded protein: CASSLELGREQYF.

This chain joins TRBV28 and TRBJ2-7; 8 bases are a match to TRBD2. The germline CDR1 and CDR2 sequences are MDHEN and SYDVKM. The ends lost 3 bases at V and 3 bases at J; junction bases unmatched: 10. There are 16 residues in the CDR3. CDR3 region: CASSFWSSGILYEQYF. The CDR3 DNA is TGTGCCAGCAGTTTCTGGAGTAGCGGGATACTCTACGAGCAGTACTTC.

The chain is built from TRBV6-5 and TRBJ1-1; D is uncertain. V was clipped by 6 bases and J by 6 bases, with 14 bases between them. From germline, CDR1 is MNHEY and CDR2 SVGAGI. CDR3 length: 13 residues. The CDR3: CASSRQQKSEAFF. CDR3 nucleotide sequence: TGTGCCAGCAGCCGCCAACAGAAATCTGAAGCTTTCTTT.

The chain recombines TRBV10-1 with TRBJ2-7; 7 nucleotides align to TRBD2. The CDR3 loop spans 13 amino acids. CDR1 is WNHNN and CDR2 is SYGVQD in the germline V gene (reference sequence). V trimming: 11 bases; J trimming: 7 bases; junction bases outside the gene matches: 14. CDR3 sequence (DNA): TGCGCCGCCGAGGAGGGAGGGGCGTGGGAGCAGTACTTC. Its protein product is CAAEEGGAWEQYF.

The rearrangement joins TRBV20-1 to TRBJ2-7, with D uncertain. Germline assignment: CDR1 DFQATT and CDR2 SNEGSKA (reference sequence). This CDR3 comprises 11 residues. V was shortened by 6 bases and J by 2 bases, with 8 bases between the two germline ends. CDR3 DNA: TGCAGTGCGGCAGGCACCTACGAGCAGTACTTC. Translated, it gives CSAAGTYEQYF.

This chain uses TRBV10-3 with TRBJ2-2; TRBD1 matches at 8 bases. The CDR3 contains 16 residues. CDR1 is ENHRY and CDR2 is SYGVKD in the germline V gene. V shed 3 bases, J shed 0 bases, and the junction held 3 bases outside the gene matches. Here the CDR3 reads CAISEGTGANTGELFF. The CDR3 coding sequence is TGTGCCATCAGTGAAGGGACAGGCGCGAACACCGGGGAGCTGTTTTTT.

The rearrangement uses TRBV6-5 and TRBJ1-5, with a weak D call TRBD1 (6 bases). This CDR3 contains 14 residues. CDR1 and CDR2 (germline): MNHEY, SVGAGI. Trimming removed 6 bases from V and 7 bases from J, with 16 bases in between. The CDR3 sequence is CASSLQGSHQPQHF. DNA of the CDR3: TGTGCCAGCAGCCTACAGGGATCTCACCAGCCCCAGCATTTT.

The chain carries TRBV7-2 and TRBJ1-2, with TRBD1 identical over 7 bases. The germline V gene encodes CDR1 SGHTA and CDR2 FQGNSA. Germline trimming cut 1 base from V and 4 bases from J; bases unmatched to any gene: 6. This CDR3 has 15 amino acids. The CDR3 reads CASSLVGGTVYGYTF. CDR3 bases: TGTGCCAGCAGCTTAGTGGGCGGGACAGTCTATGGCTACACCTTC.

This chain connects TRBV19 to TRBJ1-1; TRBD1 matches at 9 bases. The CDR3 runs 14 residues. The junction had 3 bases not matched to a gene; V was cut back by 5 bases and J by 2 bases. Looked up from germline, CDR1 is LNHDA and CDR2 is SQIVND (reference sequence). The chain's CDR3 is CASSPGQGNTEAFF. For the CDR3, the DNA is TGTGCCAGTAGTCCGGGACAGGGAAACACTGAAGCTTTCTTT.

The chain recombines TRBV4-3 with TRBJ2-7, with TRBD2 matching 11 bases. Germline V CDR1 and CDR2: LGHNA, YSLEER. The CDR3 runs to 14 residues. Trimming took 6 bases from V and 3 from J; bases not matched to a gene: 4. CDR3 DNA sequence: TGCGCCAGCAGACCGACTAGCGGGGACTACGAGCAGTACTTC. It translates to CASRPTSGDYEQYF.

This sequence joins TRBV6-6 and TRBJ1-5; weak D call: TRBD1 (5 bases). The length of the CDR3 is 14 residues. Germline V gene lookup returns CDR1 MNHNY and CDR2 SVGAGI (reference sequence). With 4 bases removed from V and 6 bases from J, the gap between germline ends came to 13 bases. The CDR3: CASSSDGAFQPQHF. CDR3 bases: TGTGCCAGCAGTTCGGATGGGGCGTTTCAGCCCCAGCATTTT.

The J gene is TRBJ1-5, the V gene TRBV25-1, with 8 bases that match TRBD1. Germline CDR1 and CDR2: MGHDK and SYGVNS. The J segment lost 6 bases and the V segment lost 6 bases, leaving 16 bases of the junction unmatched. This CDR3 region has 17 residues. CDR3 sequence reads: CASRPSSGTGDCQPQHF. CDR3 DNA: TGTGCCAGCAGGCCTTCATCCGGGACAGGCGACTGTCAGCCCCAGCATTTT.

The J gene is TRBJ1-2, the V gene TRBV5-1; D not resolved. Trimming took off 0 bases at V and 4 bases at J, with 13 bases between the two ends. This CDR3 has 15 residues. Germline V CDR1 and CDR2: SGHRS, YFSETQ. This CDR3 reads CASSLDQAAGYGYTF. CDR3 nucleotide sequence: TGCGCCAGCAGCTTGGACCAGGCCGCGGGCTATGGCTACACCTTC.

This chain connects TRBV19 to TRBJ2-5; 7 bases fit TRBD2. In germline, CDR1 is LNHDA, CDR2 SQIVND (reference sequence). The J segment lost 7 bases and the V segment lost 4 bases, leaving 18 bases of the junction unmatched. The CDR3 runs to 17 residues. The CDR3 spells CASSKAVASGGARTQYF. The CDR3 DNA follows: TGTGCCAGTAGTAAGGCGGTGGCTAGCGGAGGGGCCAGGACCCAGTACTTC.

The chain recombines TRBV7-6 with TRBJ2-3; 7 nucleotides match TRBD1. CDR3 length equals 17 residues. The V gene's germline CDR1 is SGHVS and CDR2 FNYEAQ. With V trimmed by 4 bases and J by 3 bases, 13 bases remained unmatched. The CDR3 DNA follows: TGTGCCAGCAGCTCCAGGTTGAGGGGGCGGCGAACAGATACGCAGTATTTT. This codes for CASSSRLRGRRTDTQYF.

The chain combines TRBV5-4 with TRBJ1-1, with no clear D. From germline, CDR1 is SGHNT and CDR2 YYREEE (reference sequence). V was clipped by 4 bases and J by 1 base, with 14 bases between them. This CDR3 spans 15 amino acids. The CDR3 DNA sequence: TGTGCCAGCAGCCCTTCCGGACGGGAGAACACTGAAGCTTTCTTT. Encoded protein: CASSPSGRENTEAFF.

The rearrangement uses TRBV18 and TRBJ1-2; possibly TRBD1 for D (6 bases). The CDR3 is 11 residues long. CDR1 is KGHSH and CDR2 is LQKENI in the germline V gene. V lost 3 bases to trimming and J lost 13 bases, with 12 bases between them. As DNA, the CDR3 is TGTGCCAGCTCACCGGGAACAGGGTGCACCTTC. Protein: CASSPGTGCTF.

This clone has only a few counts. This chain joins TRBV19 and TRBJ1-4; 7 bases align to TRBD1. The CDR3 is 17 amino acids. Per the germline V gene, CDR1 is LNHDA and CDR2 is SQIVND (reference sequence). Trimming took 4 bases from V and 0 from J; bases not matched to a gene: 8. The CDR3 here is CASSSGQAPATNEKLFF. The CDR3 nucleotides read TGTGCCAGTAGTAGCGGACAGGCGCCCGCAACTAATGAAAAACTGTTTTTT. The variable domain in full, completed from reference TRBV19 and TRBJ1-4, reads DGGITQSPKYLFRKEGQNVTLSCEQNLNHDAMYWYRQDPGQGLRLIYYSQIVNDFQKGDIAEGYSVSREKKESFPLTVTSAQKNPTAFYLCASSSGQAPATNEKLFFGSGTQLSVL.

Comment on this clone: The sample has other DNA sequences that encode this CDR3 too. This chain links TRBV27 with TRBJ2-7; D gene unclear. The germline CDR1 and CDR2 sequences are MNHEY and SMNVEV (reference sequence). This CDR3 has 13 residues. V gave up 5 bases and J gave up 4 bases, with 12 bases separating them. DNA of the CDR3: TGTGCCAGCAGTCCTGGGCTTTCATACGAGCAGTACTTC. The encoded protein is CASSPGLSYEQYF.

J is TRBJ2-5 and V is TRBV10-3, with D possibly TRBD2 on 7 matching bases. Trimming left V 6 bases short and J 5 bases short, with 13 bases between. The CDR3 runs to 13 residues. The V gene's germline CDR1 is ENHRY and CDR2 SYGVKD. This CDR3 reads CAISAGAEETQYF. CDR3 nucleotide sequence: TGTGCCATCAGCGCGGGGGCGGAGGAGACCCAGTACTTC.